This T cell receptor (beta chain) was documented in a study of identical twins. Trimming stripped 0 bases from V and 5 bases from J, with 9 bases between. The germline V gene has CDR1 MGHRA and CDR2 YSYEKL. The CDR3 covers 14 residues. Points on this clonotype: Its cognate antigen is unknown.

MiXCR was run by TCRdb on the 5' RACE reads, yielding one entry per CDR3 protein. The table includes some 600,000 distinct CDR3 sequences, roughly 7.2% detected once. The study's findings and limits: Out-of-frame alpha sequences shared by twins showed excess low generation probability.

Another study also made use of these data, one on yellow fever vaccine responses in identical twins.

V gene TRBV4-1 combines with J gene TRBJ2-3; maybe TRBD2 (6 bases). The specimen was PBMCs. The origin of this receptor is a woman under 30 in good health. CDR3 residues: CASSQDRGKDTQYF. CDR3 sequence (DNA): TGCGCCAGCAGCCAAGATCGGGGGAAAGATACGCAGTATTTT.